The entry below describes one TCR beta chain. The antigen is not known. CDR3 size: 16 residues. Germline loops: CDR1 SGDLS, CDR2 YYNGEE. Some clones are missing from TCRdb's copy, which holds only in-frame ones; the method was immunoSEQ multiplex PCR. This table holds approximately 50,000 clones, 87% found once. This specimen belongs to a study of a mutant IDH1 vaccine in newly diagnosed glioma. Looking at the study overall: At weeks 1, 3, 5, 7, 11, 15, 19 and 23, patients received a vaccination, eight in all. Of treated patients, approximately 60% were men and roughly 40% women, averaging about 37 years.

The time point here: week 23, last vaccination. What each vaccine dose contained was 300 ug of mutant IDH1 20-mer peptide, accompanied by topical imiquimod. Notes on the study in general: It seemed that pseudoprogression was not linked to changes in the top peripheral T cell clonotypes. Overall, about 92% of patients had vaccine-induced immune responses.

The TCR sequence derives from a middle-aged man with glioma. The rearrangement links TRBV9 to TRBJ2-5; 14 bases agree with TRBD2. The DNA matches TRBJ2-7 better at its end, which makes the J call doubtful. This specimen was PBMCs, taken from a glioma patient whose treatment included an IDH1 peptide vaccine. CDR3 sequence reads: CASSVEGLAGGYEQYF. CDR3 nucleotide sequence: TGTGCCAGCAGCGTAGAAGGACTAGCGGGAGGCTACGAGCAGTACTTC.